A selection of T cell receptor beta chains follows, all from one sample in a study of Ad26.COV2.S vaccination and SARS-CoV-2 variants. Libraries were prepared by immunoSEQ multiplex PCR; TCRdb keeps only in-frame clonotypes and omits some of them. The table shows roughly 420,000 clones, with approximately 90% occurring only once. Specimen: peripheral blood, collected in a trial of Ad26.COV2.S vaccine versus placebo. The origin of the receptors is a person aged 18-65 years who received the Ad26.COV2.S COVID-19 vaccine or a placebo. Both conserved end residues are part of each CDR3. D genes are given only for firm matches. Part of the rows lack a size; the others show once, few, many or a class for expanded clones.

D gene: -; V gene: TRBV10-1; J gene: TRBJ2-3; clone size: -; CDR3 DNA: TGCGCCAGCAGTCTCATCGGACCTCTAGATACGCAGTATTTT; CDR3 protein: CASSLIGPLDTQYF
D gene: -; V gene: TRBV7-9; J gene: TRBJ2-7; clone size: -; CDR3 DNA: TGTGCCAGCTTGGGGCAATCAGCGCGGGAGCAGTACTTC; CDR3 protein: CASLGQSAREQYF
D gene: -; V gene: TRBV5-1; J gene: TRBJ2-5; clone size: -; CDR3 DNA: TGCGCCAGCAGCTTGGAAGGCCAAGAGACCCAGTACTTC; CDR3 protein: CASSLEGQETQYF
D gene: -; V gene: TRBV9; J gene: TRBJ1-1; clone size: once; CDR3 DNA: TGTGCCAGCAGCGTAGTGGCAGCTACTGAAGCTTTCTTT; CDR3 protein: CASSVVAATEAFF
D gene: -; V gene: TRBV12-3/TRBV12-4; J gene: TRBJ2-5; clone size: -; CDR3 DNA: TGTGCCAGCTGGACCTTTCCCCAAGAGACCCAGTACTTC; CDR3 protein: CASWTFPQETQYF
D gene: -; V gene: TRBV7-3; J gene: TRBJ2-5; clone size: -; CDR3 DNA: TGTGCCAGCAGCTTAAGGGCAGGGAGTCTGGAGACCCAGTACTTC; CDR3 protein: CASSLRAGSLETQYF
D gene: -; V gene: TRBV20-1; J gene: TRBJ2-7; clone size: once; CDR3 DNA: TGCAGTGCTAGTGATCTCAACCATCGGGGAGTTTACGAGCAGTACTTC; CDR3 protein: CSASDLNHRGVYEQYF
D gene: -; V gene: TRBV4-3; J gene: TRBJ2-6; clone size: -; CDR3 DNA: TGCGCCAGCAGCCAAGCATTCGGTCTTAGCGGGGCCAACGTCCTGACTTTC; CDR3 protein: CASSQAFGLSGANVLTF
D gene: -; V gene: TRBV11-2; J gene: TRBJ2-5; clone size: -; CDR3 DNA: TGTGCCAGCAGCTTAGATCTGGGCCAAGAGACCCAGTACTTC; CDR3 protein: CASSLDLGQETQYF
D gene: -; V gene: TRBV19; J gene: TRBJ2-1; clone size: -; CDR3 DNA: TGTGCCAGTAGTATGGGGGGCTACAATGAGCAGTTCTTC; CDR3 protein: CASSMGGYNEQFF
D gene: -; V gene: TRBV6-5; J gene: TRBJ1-5; clone size: -; CDR3 DNA: TGTGCCAGTGGGGAGGCTCAGCCCCAGCATTTT; CDR3 protein: CASGEAQPQHF
D gene: -; V gene: TRBV4-1; J gene: TRBJ2-1; clone size: few; CDR3 DNA: TGCGCCAGCAGCCAATCTGGGGCCGGGCCTATCACCTACAATGAGCAGTTCTTC; CDR3 protein: CASSQSGAGPITYNEQFF
D gene: TRBD2; V gene: TRBV27; J gene: TRBJ2-5; clone size: -; CDR3 DNA: TGTGCCAGCAGTTTAGCAGCGGGGGCTGAGACCCAGTACTTC; CDR3 protein: CASSLAAGAETQYF
D gene: -; V gene: TRBV6-6; J gene: TRBJ1-1; clone size: -; CDR3 DNA: TGTGCCAGCAGTCTGCAGGGGAAGAGCACTGAAGCTTTCTTT; CDR3 protein: CASSLQGKSTEAFF
D gene: TRBD2; V gene: TRBV10-1; J gene: TRBJ2-7; clone size: -; CDR3 DNA: TGCGCCAGCAGTGCCCAGCGGGGTTACGAGCAGTACTTC; CDR3 protein: CASSAQRGYEQYF
D gene: TRBD1; V gene: TRBV2; J gene: TRBJ2-1; clone size: -; CDR3 DNA: TGTGCCAGCAGTGCCCTCCCAGGGGGCGCGTCCAATGAGCAGTTCTTC; CDR3 protein: CASSALPGGASNEQFF
D gene: -; V gene: TRBV24-1; J gene: TRBJ2-7; clone size: -; CDR3 DNA: TGTGCCACCAGTGATTTACCTAGCTCCTACGAGCAGTACTTC; CDR3 protein: CATSDLPSSYEQYF
D gene: TRBD2; V gene: TRBV7-9; J gene: TRBJ2-5; clone size: -; CDR3 DNA: TGTGCCAGCAGCTTAGGTCCCGGGGAGGGACGAGAGACCCAGTACTTC; CDR3 protein: CASSLGPGEGRETQYF
D gene: -; V gene: TRBV24-1; J gene: TRBJ2-5; clone size: -; CDR3 DNA: TGTGCCACCAGTGGAAAGGAATTCGGAGAGACCCAGTACTTC; CDR3 protein: CATSGKEFGETQYF
D gene: -; V gene: TRBV3-1/TRBV3-2; J gene: TRBJ2-3; clone size: -; CDR3 DNA: TGTGCCAGCAGCCAAGCCAGTCCCAGCACAGATACGCAGTATTTT; CDR3 protein: CASSQASPSTDTQYF
D gene: TRBD1; V gene: TRBV10-2; J gene: TRBJ2-7; clone size: few; CDR3 DNA: TGCGCCAGCAGCGCGGGACAGGGCTACGAGCAGTACTTC; CDR3 protein: CASSAGQGYEQYF
D gene: -; V gene: TRBV5-1; J gene: TRBJ1-6; clone size: -; CDR3 DNA: TGCGCCAGCATGGCCCCGGACAGAAATTCACCCCTCCACTTT; CDR3 protein: CASMAPDRNSPLHF
D gene: -; V gene: TRBV10-3; J gene: TRBJ1-3; clone size: -; CDR3 DNA: TGTGCCATCAGTGACCCGACCCGGTCTGGAAACACCATATATTTT; CDR3 protein: CAISDPTRSGNTIYF
D gene: -; V gene: TRBV20-1; J gene: TRBJ2-1; clone size: -; CDR3 DNA: TGCAGTGCTAGTTCCTGGGGGAATGAGCAGTTCTTC; CDR3 protein: CSASSWGNEQFF
D gene: TRBD1; V gene: TRBV7-3; J gene: TRBJ2-7; clone size: -; CDR3 DNA: TGTGCCAGCAGCTTAATTAGGACAGGCGAGCAGTACTTC; CDR3 protein: CASSLIRTGEQYF
D gene: TRBD2; V gene: TRBV14; J gene: TRBJ2-7; clone size: -; CDR3 DNA: TGTGCCAGCAGCCCGTCAGCGGGATCCTACGAGCAGTACTTC; CDR3 protein: CASSPSAGSYEQYF
D gene: TRBD1; V gene: TRBV5-1; J gene: TRBJ1-6; clone size: -; CDR3 DNA: TGCGCCAGCAGCTTGGAGACAGGGATAAGGTCACCCCTCCACTTT; CDR3 protein: CASSLETGIRSPLHF
D gene: -; V gene: TRBV6-5; J gene: TRBJ1-1; clone size: -; CDR3 DNA: TGTGCCAGCAGGTATAGGGGGGACACTGAAGCTTTCTTT; CDR3 protein: CASRYRGDTEAFF
D gene: TRBD1; V gene: TRBV28; J gene: TRBJ1-5; clone size: once; CDR3 DNA: TGTGCCAGCAGTGGGGGACAGGACCATCAGCCCCAGCATTTT; CDR3 protein: CASSGGQDHQPQHF
D gene: -; V gene: TRBV30; J gene: TRBJ1-4; clone size: -; CDR3 DNA: TGTGCCTGGAGTCGGGGTGCAACTAATGAAAAACTGTTTTTT; CDR3 protein: CAWSRGATNEKLFF
D gene: TRBD2; V gene: TRBV9; J gene: TRBJ2-2; clone size: -; CDR3 DNA: TGTGCCAGCAGCGCCTCTAGCGGGGGGGCTAACGGGGAGCTGTTTTTT; CDR3 protein: CASSASSGGANGELFF